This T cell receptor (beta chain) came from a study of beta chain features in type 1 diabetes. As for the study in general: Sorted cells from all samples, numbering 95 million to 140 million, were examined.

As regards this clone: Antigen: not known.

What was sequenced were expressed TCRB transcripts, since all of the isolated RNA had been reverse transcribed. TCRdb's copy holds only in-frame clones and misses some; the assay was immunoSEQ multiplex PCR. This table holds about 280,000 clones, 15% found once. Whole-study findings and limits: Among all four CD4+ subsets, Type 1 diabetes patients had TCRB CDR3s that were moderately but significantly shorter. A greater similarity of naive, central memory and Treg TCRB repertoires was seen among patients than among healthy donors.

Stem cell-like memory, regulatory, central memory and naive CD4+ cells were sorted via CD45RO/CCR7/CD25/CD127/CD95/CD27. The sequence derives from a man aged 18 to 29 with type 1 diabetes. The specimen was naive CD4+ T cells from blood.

CDR3 in DNA: TGCGCCAGCAGCCAAGATGGAGGCAGGGGGTCGAGAGAGCAGTACTTC. Protein product: CASSQDGGRGSREQYF. V usage is TRBV4-3 and J usage is TRBJ2-7; 7 nucleotides align to TRBD1. The CDR3 extends over 16 amino acids. V lost 0 bases and J lost 7; bases outside the gene matches: 12. Germline CDR1 LGHNA, CDR2 YSLEER.